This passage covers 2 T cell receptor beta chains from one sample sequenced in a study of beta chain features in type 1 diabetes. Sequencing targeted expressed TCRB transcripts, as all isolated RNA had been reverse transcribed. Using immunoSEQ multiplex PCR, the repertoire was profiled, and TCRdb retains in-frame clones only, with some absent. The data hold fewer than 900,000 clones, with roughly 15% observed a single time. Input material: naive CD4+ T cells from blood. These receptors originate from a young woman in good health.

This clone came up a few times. CDR3 region: CASSQALSSSYNEQFF. CDR3 nucleotides: TGTGCCAGCAGCCAAGCCCTTAGTAGCTCCTACAATGAGCAGTTCTTC. This chain links TRBV4-2 with TRBJ2-1; D is unresolved. CDR3 length: 16 amino acids. Trimming removed 1 base at V and 0 bases at J, with 10 bases between. The germline V gene encodes CDR1 LGHNA and CDR2 YNFKEQ.

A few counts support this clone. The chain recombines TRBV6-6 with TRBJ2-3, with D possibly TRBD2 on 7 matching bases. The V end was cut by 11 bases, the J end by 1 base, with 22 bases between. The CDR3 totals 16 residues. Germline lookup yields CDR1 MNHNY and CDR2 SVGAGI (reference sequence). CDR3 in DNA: TGTGCCTGTACGCACTGGGGGGGGCTCGGCACAGATACGCAGTATTTT. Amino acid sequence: CACTHWGGLGTDTQYF.